Sequencing of this T cell receptor beta chain was carried out in a study of T cells in Graves' hyperthyroidism and ophthalmopathy. Study-wide results and limits: A model using 13 V-J features told ophthalmopathy apart from stable hyperthyroidism. The model anticipated ophthalmopathy a median about 6.5 months pre-onset.

Amplification targeted TCR beta CDR3 regions from RNA transcripts. HTBI primers were employed in a first-round RT-PCR of the TCR CDR3. TCRdb processed the multiplex PCR reads anew with MiXCR; each CDR3 protein has one entry. The sample yields 500,000 to 650,000 distinct CDR3 sequences, roughly 15% seen once. In this sample, this clonotype turned up many times. Its antigen is currently unknown. Under 3 months was the duration of disease in ophthalmopathy patients, who also had a Clinical Activity Score of at least 3 and a NOSPECS grade of at least 4. Patients with uncontrolled infections, other autoimmune diseases, pregnancy or lactation were excluded. V was pared by 2 bases and J by 5 bases, with 16 bases between. Per the germline V gene, CDR1 is KGHSH and CDR2 is LQKENI. The CDR3 has 16 residues.

This TCR came from a young woman with Graves' ophthalmopathy. Source material: blood. This chain connects TRBV18 to TRBJ1-5; D remains ambiguous. This CDR3 is CASSPSSIGVHQPQHF. CDR3 nucleotide sequence: TGTGCCAGCTCACCATCAAGTATCGGGGTTCATCAGCCCCAGCATTTT. The whole variable domain, filled in from reference TRBV18 and TRBJ1-5, reads NAGVMQNPRHLVRRRGQEARLRCSPMKGHSHVYWYRQLPEEGLKFMVYLQKENIIDESGMPKERFSAEFPKEGPSILRIQQVVRGDSAAYFCASSPSSIGVHQPQHFGDGTRLSIL.